This passage covers 31 T cell receptor beta chains from one sample sequenced in a study of blood T cell repertoires in COVID-19. Profiled with immunoSEQ multiplex PCR; TCRdb holds only in-frame clones, not every one. In the table there are around 260,000 clones, over 70% of which are singletons. The sequencing input was peripheral blood. These receptors were obtained from a woman aged 40-49 years who had recovered from COVID-19.

The chain combines TRBV3-1 (or the pseudogene TRBV3-2) with TRBJ2-3; 8 nucleotides match TRBD2. The CDR3 contains 16 residues. Germline CDR1 and CDR2: LGHDT and YNNKEL (reference sequence). J gave up 1 base and V 4 bases, and 7 bases lay outside the gene matches. The CDR3 DNA is TGTGCCAGCAGCCGGTCCGGGAGGGGGGGCACAGATACGCAGTATTTT. Encoded protein: CASSRSGRGGTDTQYF.

The table lists this clone with a few counts. The chain carries TRBV20-1 and TRBJ2-7; maybe TRBD1 (6 bases). Trimming cost V 3 bases and J 5 bases, with 17 bases left between them. Germline V gives CDR1 DFQATT, CDR2 SNEGSKA (reference sequence). The CDR3 runs 14 residues. The CDR3 spells CSASKVSGAHEQYF. Here the CDR3 DNA reads TGCAGTGCTAGTAAGGTTTCAGGGGCCCACGAGCAGTACTTC.

The V gene is TRBV5-4, the J gene TRBJ1-2; 7 nucleotides match TRBD1. The CDR3 loop spans 16 amino acids. V lost 4 bases and J lost 3; bases outside the gene matches: 12. Germline V gene data show CDR1 as SGHNT and CDR2 as YYREEE (reference sequence). CDR3 in amino acids: CASSTMQQGPHYGYTF. The CDR3 DNA sequence: TGTGCCAGCAGCACCATGCAACAGGGGCCCCACTATGGCTACACCTTC.

This rearrangement joins TRBV5-4 to TRBJ1-6, with no clear D. Germline CDR1 reads SGHNT; CDR2 reads YYREEE (reference sequence). The CDR3 spans 16 residues. V lost 0 bases and J 9 bases, leaving 16 bases between the germline ends. The CDR3 here is CASSLGTGRGGSPLHF. CDR3 coding DNA: TGTGCCAGCAGCTTGGGGACCGGGCGGGGTGGTTCACCCCTCCACTTT.

The chain uses TRBV2 and TRBJ2-3; possibly TRBD2 for D (5 bases). The V gene lost 2 bases and the J gene lost 6 bases, with 12 bases spanning the gap. The CDR3 has 14 amino acids. Looked up from germline, CDR1 is SNHLY and CDR2 is FYNNEI. The CDR3 is CASSEMLAGDTQYF. The CDR3 region has the DNA TGTGCCAGCAGTGAAATGCTAGCCGGGGATACGCAGTATTTT.

V gene TRBV10-3 combines with J gene TRBJ1-2; D is unclear. Germline V gives CDR1 ENHRY, CDR2 SYGVKD. This CDR3 has 13 amino acids. Trimming took off 4 bases at V and 3 bases at J, with 9 bases between the two ends. CDR3 in DNA: TGTGCCATCAGTGGGAGGAGGGACTATGGCTACACCTTC. This sequence encodes CAISGRRDYGYTF.

The chain links TRBV19 to TRBJ1-1, with a possible D match to TRBD1 (6 bases). The CDR3 runs 13 residues. Trimming cost V 5 bases and J 6 bases, with 13 bases left between them. Germline CDR1 and CDR2: LNHDA and SQIVND (reference sequence). The CDR3: CASSASGASEAFF. CDR3 DNA sequence: TGTGCCAGTAGTGCTTCAGGGGCATCTGAAGCTTTCTTT. Variable domain in full (rest from reference TRBV19 and TRBJ1-1): DGGITQSPKYLFRKEGQNVTLSCEQNLNHDAMYWYRQDPGQGLRLIYYSQIVNDFQKGDIAEGYSVSREKKESFPLTVTSAQKNPTAFYLCASSASGASEAFFGQGTRLTVV.

The V call is TRBV23-1, the J call TRBJ1-5, with 8 positions matching TRBD1. TRBV23-1 is an ORF; its function is uncertain. The CDR3 contains 20 residues. V lost 0 bases, J lost 2 bases, and 15 bases stayed unmatched. The CDR3 nucleotides are TGCGCCAGCAGTCAATCGGGATTCAGGGGGCTACCTCCGGGCAATCAGCCCCAGCATTTT. Protein product: CASSQSGFRGLPPGNQPQHF.

The chain links TRBV28 to TRBJ2-3, with 12 positions matching TRBD2. The CDR3 has 17 residues. In germline, CDR1 is MDHEN, CDR2 SYDVKM. V dropped 6 bases and J dropped 5; count of bases not matched to a gene: 12. The CDR3 sequence: CASRLTGLAGGGDTQYF. The CDR3 DNA follows: TGTGCCAGCAGACTAACCGGCCTAGCGGGGGGGGGAGATACGCAGTATTTT.

The V call is TRBV9, the J call TRBJ1-2; 7 positions agree with TRBD1. From germline, CDR1 is SGDLS and CDR2 YYNGEE. The CDR3 contains 16 residues. The V and J ends lost 3 bases and 0 bases, in that order; junction bases with no gene match: 8. The CDR3 loop is CASSADRDGANYGYTF. The CDR3 bases are TGTGCCAGCAGCGCTGACAGGGATGGAGCTAACTATGGCTACACCTTC. Complete variable domain (other parts from reference TRBV9 and TRBJ1-2): DSGVTQTPKHLITATGQRVTLRCSPRSGDLSVYWYQQSLDQGLQFLIQYYNGEERAKGNILERFSAQQFPDLHSELNLSSLELGDSALYFCASSADRDGANYGYTFGSGTRLTVV.

This chain links TRBV18 with TRBJ1-3; TRBD1 matches at 7 bases. This CDR3 contains 17 residues. Trimming at V came to 1 base and at J to 0 bases, leaving 6 bases not matched to a gene. CDR1 is KGHSH, CDR2 LQKENI, per germline. CDR3 in DNA: TGTGCCAGCTCACCACTACAGGGGCCCAACTCTGGAAACACCATATATTTT. Amino acid sequence: CASSPLQGPNSGNTIYF.

The table lists this clone with a few counts. The V gene is TRBV6-5, the J gene TRBJ2-7; TRBD1 aligns across 7 bases. The CDR3 runs 14 residues. The germline V gene has CDR1 MNHEY and CDR2 SVGAGI. J lost 4 bases, V lost 0 bases, and 3 bases had no gene match. CDR3 protein: CASSYSDREYEQYF. The CDR3, as DNA: TGTGCCAGCAGTTACTCCGACAGGGAGTACGAGCAGTACTTC.

With regard to this clone: The identical CDR3 is also encoded by other nucleotide sequences in the sample. The DNA for the CDR3 is TGTGCCAGCTCACCTCAGGGCGCGAACACTGAAGCTTTCTTT. Amino acid sequence: CASSPQGANTEAFF. The chain carries TRBV18 and TRBJ1-1; D is possibly TRBD1 (5 bases). Germline V gene lookup returns CDR1 KGHSH and CDR2 LQKENI. The V end was cut by 3 bases, the J end by 1 base, with 9 bases between. The CDR3 extends over 14 amino acids.

This chain uses TRBV5-4 with TRBJ2-7; TRBD1 agrees at 10 bases. The germline gives CDR1 SGHNT, CDR2 YYREEE (reference sequence). This CDR3 is built from 15 residues. V dropped 4 bases and J dropped 2; count of bases not matched to a gene: 6. CDR3 DNA: TGTGCCAGCAGCGCGGGGACAGGGGTCCCCTACGAGCAGTACTTC. This codes for CASSAGTGVPYEQYF.

This clone has just one count. The chain combines TRBV18 with TRBJ1-2; D not resolved. V was pared by 2 bases and J by 7 bases, with 20 bases between. Germline V gives CDR1 KGHSH, CDR2 LQKENI. The CDR3 has 16 amino acids. CDR3 residues: CASSPSQAAPEGGYTF. The CDR3, as DNA: TGTGCCAGCTCACCATCGCAGGCGGCCCCAGAGGGTGGCTACACCTTC.

V usage is TRBV10-3 and J usage is TRBJ2-7, with TRBD2 as a possible D gene (5 bases). Per germline, CDR1 ENHRY and CDR2 SYGVKD. CDR3 length equals 18 residues. Trimming shortened V by 0 bases and J by 4 bases, and 22 bases separated the two germline ends. In DNA form, the CDR3 reads TGTGCCATCAGTGAGTCGGGAGAAGGCCCTCGAGCCGAATACGAGCAGTACTTC. Its translation is CAISESGEGPRAEYEQYF.

The rearrangement joins TRBV5-1 to TRBJ2-4; TRBD1 is a possible D gene (6 bases). V shed 7 bases and J shed 6 bases, with 20 bases lying between them. This CDR3 has 15 residues. Germline CDR1 and CDR2: SGHRS and YFSETQ. CDR3 DNA: TGCGCCAGCTCAAGGGGAACGGGACAACTAAACATTCAGTACTTC. It specifies CASSRGTGQLNIQYF.

The J gene is TRBJ1-5, the V gene TRBV27; 7 bases agree with TRBD1. In germline, CDR1 is MNHEY, CDR2 SMNVEV (reference sequence). V lost 2 bases, J lost 2 bases, and 6 bases stayed unmatched. The CDR3 sequence is 16 residues long. CDR3 sequence reads: CASSLGGGTGNQPQHF. Here the CDR3 DNA reads TGTGCCAGCAGTTTAGGGGGCGGGACAGGCAATCAGCCCCAGCATTTT.

The rearrangement joins TRBV19 to TRBJ1-5, with 7 bases aligning to TRBD1. This CDR3 region has 14 residues. V trimming: 7 bases; J trimming: 2 bases; junction bases outside the gene matches: 5. Germline values: CDR1 LNHDA, CDR2 SQIVND (reference sequence). CDR3: CASTLTGGNQPQHF. CDR3 DNA sequence: TGTGCCAGTACCCTTACAGGGGGCAATCAGCCCCAGCATTTT.

J is TRBJ1-2 and V is TRBV7-2; D not resolved. CDR3 length: 12 amino acids. Trimming took 3 bases from V and 5 from J, leaving 7 bases between them. Germline V gives CDR1 SGHTA, CDR2 FQGNSA. CDR3 bases: TGTGCCAGCAGCTTTATGGAGTATGGCTACACCTTC. It codes for CASSFMEYGYTF.

The chain recombines TRBV5-1 with TRBJ2-3; 9 nucleotides match TRBD2. V shed 0 bases and J 0 bases; nucleotides not matched to a gene: 5. This CDR3 spans 17 amino acids. The germline CDR1 and CDR2 sequences are SGHRS and YFSETQ. CDR3 nucleotide sequence: TGCGCCAGCAGCTTGGGAACAGCGGGGGGCAGCACAGATACGCAGTATTTT. Translation: CASSLGTAGGSTDTQYF.

The chain links TRBV5-4 to TRBJ2-7, with 10 bases matching TRBD1. Losses at the gene ends were 4 bases for V and 6 bases for J; bases not matched to a gene: 10. Per the germline V gene, CDR1 is SGHNT and CDR2 is YYREEE (reference sequence). There are 15 residues in the CDR3. The CDR3 DNA reads TGTGCCAGCAGCGCAGGGACAGGGGTTGTCGGCGAGCAGTACTTC. It specifies CASSAGTGVVGEQYF.

This chain links TRBV4-1 with TRBJ1-6; D not certain. From germline, CDR1 is MGHRA and CDR2 YSYEKL. Trimming cost V 0 bases and J 4 bases, with 22 bases left between them. CDR3 length: 20 amino acids. Here the CDR3 DNA reads TGCGCCAGCAGCCAAGATTATATAGCGAATCGGGCAGCTTATAATTCACCCCTCCACTTT. Protein sequence: CASSQDYIANRAAYNSPLHF.

The J gene is TRBJ1-1, the V gene TRBV4-1; no definite D call. CDR1 MGHRA and CDR2 YSYEKL come from the germline V gene. The CDR3 runs to 13 residues. Trimming cost V 1 base and J 6 bases, with 9 bases left between them. CDR3 sequence: CASSQGGDPEAFF. The CDR3 nucleotides read TGCGCCAGCAGCCAAGGGGGAGATCCTGAAGCTTTCTTT.

This clone was observed a handful of times. This chain connects TRBV5-6 to TRBJ1-1; a possible D gene is TRBD1 (6 bases). Trimming took 3 bases from V and 1 from J, leaving 10 bases between them. Germline CDR1 is SGHDT and CDR2 is YYEEEE. The CDR3 totals 14 residues. CDR3 nucleotides: TGTGCCAGCAGCTACCTACAGGGGAACACTGAAGCTTTCTTT. As protein: CASSYLQGNTEAFF.

The chain carries TRBV7-3 and TRBJ1-1, with D tentatively TRBD1 (5 bases). The CDR3 spans 15 residues. Germline V gene sequence: CDR1 SGHTA, CDR2 FQGTGA. V lost 4 bases and J lost 0, with 12 bases in between. The CDR3 loop reads CASSSRQTLNTEAFF. CDR3 nucleotide sequence: TGTGCCAGCAGCTCTCGACAGACCTTGAACACTGAAGCTTTCTTT.

The chain couples TRBV2 to TRBJ2-2; 11 bases match TRBD2. With V trimmed by 6 bases and J by 8 bases, 8 bases remained unmatched. Germline-derived CDR1 and CDR2 are SNHLY and FYNNEI. The CDR3 totals 15 residues. The CDR3 bases are TGTGCCAGCAGGGGAACTAGCGGGGGAGGTGGGGAGCTGTTTTTT. As protein: CASRGTSGGGGELFF.

The rearrangement links TRBV3-1 (or the pseudogene TRBV3-2) to TRBJ2-1; TRBD2 agrees at 10 bases. Germline V gene sequence: CDR1 LGHDT, CDR2 YNNKEL (reference sequence). The J segment lost 2 bases and the V segment lost 4 bases, leaving 5 bases of the junction unmatched. This CDR3 has 16 amino acids. The CDR3 loop is CASSPSSGGAYNEQFF. For the CDR3, the DNA is TGTGCCAGCAGCCCCTCGAGCGGGGGGGCCTACAATGAGCAGTTCTTC.

The chain has TRBV7-8 and TRBJ2-7, with 14 bases aligning to TRBD2. Germline V gene lookup returns CDR1 SGHVS and CDR2 FQNEAQ. The V and J ends lost 2 bases and 2 bases, in that order; junction bases with no gene match: 11. The CDR3 runs to 19 residues. The CDR3 sequence: CASSLKGTSGGVPAYEQYF. The CDR3 DNA reads TGTGCCAGCAGCTTAAAGGGGACTAGCGGGGGAGTCCCGGCCTACGAGCAGTACTTC.

This chain joins TRBV18 and TRBJ1-4, with unresolved D. CDR3 size: 15 residues. With 0 bases removed from V and 8 bases from J, the gap between germline ends came to 13 bases. Per germline, CDR1 KGHSH and CDR2 LQKENI. CDR3 bases: TGTGCCAGCTCACCACCTGGGGAGGCAGGCGAAAAACTGTTTTTT. Its translation is CASSPPGEAGEKLFF.

This chain joins TRBV4-3 and TRBJ2-2, with 10 bases identical to TRBD2. V lost 1 base to trimming and J lost 7 bases; unmatched junction nucleotides: 6. The V gene's germline CDR1 is LGHNA and CDR2 YSLEER. The CDR3 is made up of 16 amino acids. CDR3 residues: CASSQGSGGAIGELFF. Here the CDR3 DNA reads TGCGCCAGCAGCCAAGGAAGCGGGGGGGCGATCGGGGAGCTGTTTTTT.